In its sample, the clone carrying this TCR beta chain was seen once. The antigen is not known. This entry belongs to a study of Ad26.COV2.S vaccination and SARS-CoV-2 variants. Study results and limitations: Vaccine and placebo recipients had comparable breadth of non-spike TCRs.

J was trimmed by 8 bases and V by 2 bases; bases with no gene match: 9. The CDR3 is 16 residues long. The germline V gene has CDR1 SEHNR and CDR2 FQNEAQ (reference sequence). TCRdb's table, derived via immunoSEQ multiplex PCR, lists solely in-frame clones and lacks some. The table shows around 320,000 clones, with about 82% occurring only once. Indicated treatment: about 20 received Ad26.COV2.S at low or high dose, single or two shots; about 5 received placebo; per-sample allocation not given. After the first vaccine or placebo injection, samples were drawn on day 63. An 18-55-year-old adult in Boston served as donor. The vaccine delivered Wuhan-strain SARS-CoV-2 spike through an Ad26 vector.

V usage is TRBV7-9 and J usage is TRBJ2-5; 12 nucleotides agree with TRBD1. This TCR was sampled from a person between 18 and 65 years old who received the Ad26.COV2.S COVID-19 vaccine or a placebo. Sample: peripheral blood, taken in a trial of Ad26.COV2.S vaccine versus placebo. In DNA, the CDR3 is TGTGCCAGCAGCTTATTGGGACAGGGGGCGTTGGGAACCCAGTACTTC. Amino acid sequence: CASSLLGQGALGTQYF.